The clone carrying this T cell receptor beta chain was found many times. The antigen remains undetermined. TCRdb reanalysed the 5' RACE reads using MiXCR and keeps one entry per CDR3 protein. The sample holds some 460,000 distinct CDR3 sequences, more than 13% seen once. The length of the CDR3 is 13 residues. The germline V gene encodes CDR1 MDHEN and CDR2 SYDVKM. V shed 5 bases and J shed 0 bases, with 5 bases lying between them. The data stem from a study of identical twins. Overall study findings and caveats: Carriage of fewer insertions was seen in abundant cord blood beta clonotypes, whereas memory repertoires showed none. Without tracking the same donors, conclusions rested on cross-sectional statistical analysis. There is a chance that invariant MAIT and iNKT cells partially muddied zero-insertion analyses.

This same sample was also part of a study on yellow fever vaccine responses in identical twins.

The rearrangement links TRBV28 to TRBJ1-5; D uncertain. Sequencing was carried out using CD4+ T cells sorted from blood. The clonotype was recovered from a woman under 30 in good health. The CDR3 DNA reads as TGTGCCAGCAGTGAATATAGCAATCAGCCCCAGCATTTT. This encodes CASSEYSNQPQHF.